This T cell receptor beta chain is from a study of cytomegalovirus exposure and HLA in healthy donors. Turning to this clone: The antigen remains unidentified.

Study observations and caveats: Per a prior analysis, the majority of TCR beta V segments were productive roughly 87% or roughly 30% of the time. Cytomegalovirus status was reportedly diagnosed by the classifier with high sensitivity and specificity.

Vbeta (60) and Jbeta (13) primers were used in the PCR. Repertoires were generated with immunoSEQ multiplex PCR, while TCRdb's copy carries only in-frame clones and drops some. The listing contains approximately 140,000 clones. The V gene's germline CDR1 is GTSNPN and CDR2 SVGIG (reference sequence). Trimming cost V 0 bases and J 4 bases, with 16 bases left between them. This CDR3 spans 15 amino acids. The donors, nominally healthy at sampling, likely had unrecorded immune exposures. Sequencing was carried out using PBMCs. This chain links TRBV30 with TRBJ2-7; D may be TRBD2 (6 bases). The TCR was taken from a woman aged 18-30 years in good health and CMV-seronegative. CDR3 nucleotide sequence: TGTGCCTGGAGTGTTAAGTCGGAGGGATCATACGAGCAGTACGTC. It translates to CAWSVKSEGSYEQYV.